What follows is one T cell receptor beta chain and its context. Its antigen is unidentified. Through template switching, a universal primer site was introduced, and the cDNA contained unique molecular identifiers. Each CDR3 protein is one row after TCRdb ran MiXCR on the 5' RACE reads. The repertoire holds approximately 240,000 distinct CDR3 sequences, with over 12% as singletons. Germline CDR1 reads MNHEY; CDR2 reads SVGEGT. Trimming shortened V by 8 bases and J by 6 bases, and 10 bases separated the two germline ends. CDR3 length: 12 amino acids. The data originate from a study of identical twins. Study-wide points: A lower insertion count was a feature of abundant cord blood beta clonotypes, with no such feature in memory repertoires.

This receptor was identified in a woman between 18 and 30 years old in good health. Sample: memory (CD45RO+) T cells sorted from blood. V is TRBV6-2 or TRBV6-3 and J is TRBJ2-2; D not certain. The CDR3, as DNA: TGTGCCAGCCCTAATTCAGCCGGGGAGCTGTTTTTT. This sequence encodes CASPNSAGELFF.